The TCR beta chain described here comes from a study of cytomegalovirus exposure and HLA in healthy donors. Study conclusions and caveats: Sequencing likely caused a cluster of highly shared sequence variants. What a later analysis showed was that several of the most significant clusters appeared linked to common viral pathogens. Rarity marked most TCR sequences, yet some public TCRs occurred in many donors.

Donors consisted of healthy bone marrow donors. V was pared by 4 bases and J by 10 bases, with 8 bases between. Germline-derived CDR1 and CDR2 are MNHEY and SMNVEV (reference sequence). The CDR3 sequence is 11 residues long. Details on this clone: Antigen: not known.

Primers included in the PCR were 60 Vbeta and 13 Jbeta primers. The data were produced by immunoSEQ multiplex PCR, yet TCRdb's version contains in-frame clones alone and is incomplete. The table shows approximately 300,000 clones, with about four fifths occurring only once. Material: PBMCs. The rearrangement uses TRBV27 and TRBJ2-1; D unresolved. The sequence was collected from a girl under 10 years old in good health and CMV-seronegative. CDR3 region: CASSSPREQFF. Written as DNA, the CDR3 is TGTGCCAGCAGTTCCCCACGGGAGCAGTTCTTC.